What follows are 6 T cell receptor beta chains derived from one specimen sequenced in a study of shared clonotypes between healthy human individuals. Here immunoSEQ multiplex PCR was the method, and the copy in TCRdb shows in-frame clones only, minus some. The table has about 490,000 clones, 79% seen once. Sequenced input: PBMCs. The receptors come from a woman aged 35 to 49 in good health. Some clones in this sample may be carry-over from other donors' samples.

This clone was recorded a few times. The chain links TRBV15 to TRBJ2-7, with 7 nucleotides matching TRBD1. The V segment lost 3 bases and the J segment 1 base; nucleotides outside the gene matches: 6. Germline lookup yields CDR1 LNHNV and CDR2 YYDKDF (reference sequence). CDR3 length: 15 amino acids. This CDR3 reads CATSSHPGQSYEQYF. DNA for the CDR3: TGTGCCACCAGCAGCCATCCGGGACAGTCCTACGAGCAGTACTTC.

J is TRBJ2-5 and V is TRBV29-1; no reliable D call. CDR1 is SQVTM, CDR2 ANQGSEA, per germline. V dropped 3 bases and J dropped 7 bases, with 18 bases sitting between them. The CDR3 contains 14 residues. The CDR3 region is CSVESPGGLGTQYF. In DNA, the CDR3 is TGCAGCGTTGAGTCACCTGGTGGGCTTGGGACCCAGTACTTC.

The CDR3 sequence: CASSYSTVGPDTQYF. CDR3 coding DNA: TGTGCCAGCAGTTACTCGACGGTAGGCCCAGATACGCAGTATTTT. This chain joins TRBV6-5 and TRBJ2-3, with unresolved D. Between the trimmed V and J ends, which lost 0 bases and 4 bases, there was a span of 11 bases. Germline lookup yields CDR1 MNHEY and CDR2 SVGAGI. The CDR3 is 15 residues long.

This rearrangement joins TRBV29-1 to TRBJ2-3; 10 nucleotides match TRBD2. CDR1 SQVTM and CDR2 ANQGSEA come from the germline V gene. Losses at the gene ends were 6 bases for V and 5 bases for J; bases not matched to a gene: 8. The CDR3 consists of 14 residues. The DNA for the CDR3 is TGCAGCGTCCGTTCTAGCGGGAGTATAGATACGCAGTATTTT. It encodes CSVRSSGSIDTQYF.

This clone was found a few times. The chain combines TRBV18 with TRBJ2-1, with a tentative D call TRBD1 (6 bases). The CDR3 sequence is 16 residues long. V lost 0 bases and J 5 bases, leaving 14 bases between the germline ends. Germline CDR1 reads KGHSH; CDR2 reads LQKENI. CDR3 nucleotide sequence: TGTGCCAGCTCACCACCGGGATACAGGGTGAACAATGAGCAGTTCTTC. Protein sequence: CASSPPGYRVNNEQFF.

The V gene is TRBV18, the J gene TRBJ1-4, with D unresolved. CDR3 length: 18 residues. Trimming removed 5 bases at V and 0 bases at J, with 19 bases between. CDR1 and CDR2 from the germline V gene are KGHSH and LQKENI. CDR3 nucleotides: TGTGCCAGCTCAACAAGACCCGATTCTCTGTCAACTAATGAAAAACTGTTTTTT. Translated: CASSTRPDSLSTNEKLFF.